The 27 T cell receptor beta chains listed next were all sequenced from one sample in a study of Graves' ophthalmopathy and Graves' hyperthyroidism. RNA transcripts provided the template for amplifying TCR beta CDR3 regions. Investigators did first-round RT-PCR with HTBI primers, then second-round multiplex PCR. Each CDR3 protein is one row after TCRdb ran MiXCR on the multiplex PCR reads. The sample has some 350,000 distinct CDR3 sequences, about a sixth seen once. Sequenced: peripheral blood. Source of these receptors: an adult woman with stable Graves' hyperthyroidism.

This clonotype was recorded a few times. The chain combines TRBV12-3 or TRBV12-4 with TRBJ2-1; D may be TRBD1 (5 bases). This CDR3 is 15 amino acids long. V lost 8 bases and J lost 9, with 23 bases in between. The CDR3 region is CASRSRRVGWGEQFF. The CDR3 DNA reads TGTGCCAGCCGCTCCCGCAGGGTAGGGTGGGGTGAGCAGTTCTTC.

This clonotype was recorded many times. The chain combines TRBV29-1 with TRBJ2-7; 11 nucleotides line up with TRBD1. The CDR3 sequence is 13 residues long. Germline loops: CDR1 SQVTM, CDR2 ANQGSEA. V was pared by 7 bases and J by 0 bases, with 2 bases of the junction left unmatched. The CDR3 reads CSAGQGASYEQYF. The CDR3 bases are TGCAGCGCCGGACAGGGGGCCTCCTACGAGCAGTACTTC.

The chain employs TRBV4-3 and TRBJ1-2; 7 nucleotides agree with TRBD1. The V and J ends lost 4 bases and 3 bases, in that order; junction bases with no gene match: 8. The germline gives CDR1 LGHNA, CDR2 YSLEER. CDR3 length: 15 amino acids. The CDR3 DNA reads TGCGCCAGCAGCCTAGGGGACAGATCCGACTATGGCTACACCTTC. Translating gives CASSLGDRSDYGYTF.

The chain joins TRBV7-2 to TRBJ1-6, with D possibly matching TRBD1 (6 bases). CDR1 and CDR2 (germline): SGHTA, FQGNSA. This CDR3 has 17 residues. With 2 bases removed from V and 10 bases from J, the gap between germline ends came to 21 bases. The CDR3 coding sequence is TGTGCCAGCAGCTTAACTTACCGGGCAGGGGCCACCTCACCCCTCCACTTT. It codes for CASSLTYRAGATSPLHF.

This clonotype was picked up many times. The chain carries TRBV9 and TRBJ2-7; perhaps TRBD1 as D (6 bases). This CDR3 contains 14 residues. Germline V gene data show CDR1 as SGDLS and CDR2 as YYNGEE. Trimming removed 4 bases from V and 2 bases from J, with 13 bases in between. CDR3 coding DNA: TGTGCCAGCAGCCCCTCGGACAGAGCCTACGAGCAGTACTTC. Protein product: CASSPSDRAYEQYF.

Note on this clonotype: Being one base from a much bigger clone, this may be a read error. Lacking the conserved final phenylalanine or tryptophan, this CDR3 likely reflects a read error. The rearrangement links TRBV30 to TRBJ2-7; 9 nucleotides align to TRBD1. The CDR3 is made up of 14 amino acids. V shed 7 bases and J 3 bases; nucleotides not matched to a gene: 10. CDR1 and CDR2 from the germline V gene are GTSNPN and SVGIG (reference sequence). The CDR3: CALTRTGANYEQYY. In DNA form, the CDR3 reads TGTGCCTTGACACGGACAGGGGCAAACTACGAGCAGTACTAC.

This clonotype has at least ten counts. The chain uses TRBV12-3 or TRBV12-4 and TRBJ1-5; TRBD1 is a possible D gene (5 bases). This CDR3 spans 12 amino acids. Trimming left V 5 bases short and J 6 bases short, with 8 bases between. The CDR3 here is CASSGTSQPQHF. CDR3 DNA: TGTGCCAGCAGTGGGACGTCTCAGCCCCAGCATTTT.

This clonotype was counted only a few times. This chain connects TRBV20-1 to TRBJ2-2; 13 nucleotides match TRBD2. The length of the CDR3 is 19 residues. V lost 2 bases and J lost 4; bases outside the gene matches: 13. Germline V gene sequence: CDR1 DFQATT, CDR2 SNEGSKA (reference sequence). The DNA of the CDR3 is TGCAGTGCTAGATCCAGGACTAGCGGGAGTGCCCCGTTCACCGGGGAGCTGTTTTTT. Translation: CSARSRTSGSAPFTGELFF.

This clonotype has more than one count but fewer than ten. This sequence joins TRBV14 and TRBJ1-3; D uncertain. Germline V lookup: CDR1 SGHDN, CDR2 FVKESK. Trimming shortened V by 1 base and J by 10 bases, and 14 bases separated the two germline ends. The CDR3 is 14 amino acids. The CDR3, as DNA: TGTGCCAGCAGCCAAGTTGGCGGAGGTGGGACCATATATTTT. Protein sequence: CASSQVGGGGTIYF.

The gene calls are TRBV10-3 and TRBJ1-6; TRBD1 matches 8 bases. CDR3 length: 15 residues. CDR1 ENHRY and CDR2 SYGVKD come from the germline V gene. J lost 7 bases, V lost 2 bases, and 4 bases had no gene match. In DNA, the CDR3 is TGTGCCATCAGTGAGGCGGGACAGGCCAATTCACCCCTCCACTTT. Its protein is CAISEAGQANSPLHF.

This clonotype has a count of ten or more. Sequence at one end of the junction differs from germline and may be a read error. The chain uses TRBV27 and TRBJ1-6; TRBD1 agrees at 8 bases. Per germline, CDR1 MNHEY and CDR2 SMNVEV (reference sequence). This CDR3 comprises 14 residues. The CDR3 region is CASGFHRGNSPLHF. The CDR3 DNA follows: TGTGCCAGCGGTTTCCACAGGGGGAATTCACCCCTCCACTTT.

This clonotype occurred many times. The V and J genes are TRBV2 and TRBJ2-7; 13 nucleotides line up with TRBD2. This CDR3 contains 14 residues. V lost 6 bases and J lost 7; bases outside the gene matches: 6. In germline, CDR1 is SNHLY, CDR2 FYNNEI. CDR3: CASRELAGGGEQYF. The CDR3 region has the DNA TGTGCCAGCAGAGAACTAGCGGGAGGGGGTGAGCAGTACTTC.

V gene TRBV7-6 combines with J gene TRBJ2-5, with D possibly TRBD2 on 6 matching bases. Germline V gene lookup returns CDR1 SGHVS and CDR2 FNYEAQ. V lost 5 bases to trimming and J lost 8 bases, with 15 bases between them. The CDR3 is made up of 13 amino acids. The CDR3 DNA reads TGTGCCAGCAGCCCGGACTACGGAGGAACCCAGTACTTC. Translation: CASSPDYGGTQYF.

This clonotype was counted at least ten times. V usage is TRBV5-1 and J usage is TRBJ2-7; D not certain. This CDR3 is 14 amino acids long. CDR1 and CDR2 (germline): SGHRS, YFSETQ. V was clipped by 0 bases and J by 1 base, with 8 bases between them. CDR3 sequence: CASSLGTASYEQYF. The CDR3 DNA is TGCGCCAGCAGCTTGGGGACCGCGTCCTACGAGCAGTACTTC.

This clonotype was picked up many times. This chain uses TRBV20-1 with TRBJ1-2; 8 bases match TRBD1. V trimming: 5 bases; J trimming: 3 bases; junction bases outside the gene matches: 5. The CDR3 consists of 13 residues. Germline V lookup: CDR1 DFQATT, CDR2 SNEGSKA (reference sequence). The CDR3 region is CSASQGVDYGYTF. The DNA for the CDR3 is TGCAGTGCTTCACAGGGGGTTGACTATGGCTACACCTTC.

This clonotype was found many times. This sequence joins TRBV6-1 and TRBJ1-5; D is perhaps TRBD1 (5 bases). The germline CDR1 and CDR2 sequences are MNHNS and SASEGT. This CDR3 contains 13 residues. V dropped 8 bases and J dropped 5 bases, with 13 bases sitting between them. CDR3 nucleotides: TGTGCCAGCGGGGACTCACCTTATCAGCCCCAGCATTTT. This codes for CASGDSPYQPQHF.

This clonotype came up many times. This chain connects TRBV12-3 or TRBV12-4 to TRBJ2-5; D may be TRBD2 (6 bases). The CDR3 extends over 14 amino acids. V was pared by 5 bases and J by 5 bases, with 15 bases between. The CDR3 DNA sequence: TGTGCCAGCAGTCTCCCGGGGGTCGGGGAGACCCAGTACTTC. This codes for CASSLPGVGETQYF.

This clonotype was detected many times. The rearrangement uses TRBV11-2 and TRBJ2-2; D is unclear. The CDR3 contains 15 residues. Per germline, CDR1 SGHAT and CDR2 FQNNGV. Trimming pared 4 bases from V and 6 bases from J, leaving 15 bases between. In DNA, the CDR3 is TGTGCCAGCAGCTCGACTCCATCTGGCCCCGGGGAGCTGTTTTTT. This translates into CASSSTPSGPGELFF.

This clonotype was observed at least ten times. This chain joins TRBV12-3 or TRBV12-4 and TRBJ2-2; 8 nucleotides match TRBD1. V lost 8 bases, J lost 4 bases, and 3 bases stayed unmatched. This CDR3 is built from 13 residues. CDR3 loop: CASGQGATGELFF. The CDR3 DNA reads as TGTGCCAGCGGTCAGGGGGCCACCGGGGAGCTGTTTTTT.

This clonotype has at least ten counts. J is TRBJ1-1 and V is TRBV20-1; D is perhaps TRBD1 (6 bases). The V and J ends lost 3 bases and 7 bases respectively, with 12 bases between them. The germline V gene has CDR1 DFQATT and CDR2 SNEGSKA (reference sequence). This CDR3 is 12 amino acids long. Here the CDR3 reads CSARGTGSEAFF. The CDR3 nucleotides are TGCAGTGCTAGGGGTACAGGGAGTGAAGCTTTCTTT.

This clonotype was detected a few times. V and J are TRBV19 and TRBJ2-7, with no clear D. V dropped 6 bases and J dropped 0 bases, with 9 bases sitting between them. Germline CDR1 is LNHDA and CDR2 is SQIVND (reference sequence). The CDR3 extends over 13 amino acids. The CDR3 DNA reads TGTGCCAGTAGGTTAAAGGGCTCCTACGAGCAGTACTTC. It translates to CASRLKGSYEQYF.

This clonotype was recorded many times. The chain has TRBV7-6 and TRBJ1-5; D call uncertain. The CDR3 loop spans 13 amino acids. Germline assignment: CDR1 SGHVS and CDR2 FNYEAQ. Trimming removed 1 base from V and 7 bases from J, with 8 bases in between. CDR3 in DNA: TGTGCCAGCAGCTTAGAACGAGGGCAGCCCCAGCATTTT. Encoded protein: CASSLERGQPQHF. The whole variable domain, remainder taken from reference TRBV7-6 and TRBJ1-5, is GAGVSQSPRYKVTKRGQDVALRCDPISGHVSLYWYRQALGQGPEFLTYFNYEAQQDKSGLPNDRFSAERPEGSISTLTIQRTEQRDSAMYRCASSLERGQPQHFGDGTRLSIL.

This clonotype was picked up many times. V is TRBV2 and J is TRBJ2-2, with TRBD1 identical over 7 bases. This CDR3 contains 15 residues. CDR1 SNHLY and CDR2 FYNNEI come from the germline V gene. J gave up 4 bases and V 2 bases, and 4 bases lay outside the gene matches. In DNA, the CDR3 is TGTGCCAGCAGTGAACAGGCAGGGGGCACCGGGGAGCTGTTTTTT. Encoded protein: CASSEQAGGTGELFF.

The J gene is TRBJ2-2, the V gene TRBV7-2; D is unclear. Per germline, CDR1 SGHTA and CDR2 FQGNSA. The length of the CDR3 is 12 residues. Trimming removed 3 bases at V and 7 bases at J, with 6 bases between. CDR3 region: CASSLDGGELFF. As DNA, the CDR3 is TGTGCCAGCAGCTTGGACGGCGGGGAGCTGTTTTTT.

This clonotype was found many times. DNA of the CDR3: TGTGCCAGCTACGGACAGGTCCCCGCTGAAGCTTTCTTT. Translating gives CASYGQVPAEAFF. The rearrangement uses TRBV25-1 and TRBJ1-1; 7 bases are shared with TRBD1. Trimming took 8 bases from V and 6 from J; bases not matched to a gene: 9. The germline CDR1 and CDR2 sequences are MGHDK and SYGVNS. This CDR3 spans 13 amino acids.

This clonotype was seen many times. The CDR3 reads CASSLGAGGLSSYEQYF. The CDR3 nucleotides are TGTGCCAGCAGCTTGGGAGCGGGAGGGTTGAGCTCCTACGAGCAGTACTTC. The chain is built from TRBV5-4 and TRBJ2-7; TRBD2 agrees at 10 bases. CDR1 and CDR2 from the germline V gene are SGHNT and YYREEE (reference sequence). Trimming took 0 bases from V and 0 from J; bases not matched to a gene: 6. The CDR3 length is 17 residues.

This clonotype was detected ten times or more. The chain employs TRBV7-2 and TRBJ1-1; 8 bases agree with TRBD1. Trimming at V came to 5 bases and at J to 10 bases, leaving 6 bases not matched to a gene. CDR1 and CDR2 (germline): SGHTA, FQGNSA. This CDR3 comprises 12 residues. The DNA for the CDR3 is TGTGCCAGCAGCAGGGACAGGCAGGCAGCTTTCTTT. Translated, it gives CASSRDRQAAFF.